Detailed here is one T cell receptor beta chain. One junction end disagrees with the germline gene, perhaps due to a read error. In the PCR, 60 Vbeta and 13 Jbeta primers were used. Sequencing used immunoSEQ multiplex PCR; TCRdb keeps in-frame clones, though not all of them. The repertoire holds around 150,000 clones, with roughly 80% as singletons. This entry is derived from a study of cytomegalovirus exposure and HLA in healthy donors. In germline, CDR1 is SNHLY, CDR2 FYNNEI. The CDR3 length is 10 residues. V usage is TRBV2 and J usage is TRBJ2-7; no reliable D call. The clonotype comes from a man aged 40-50 years in good health and CMV-seronegative. Sample: PBMCs. DNA for the CDR3: TGTGCCAGCACACCCGAGCGCAGACACTTC. Its translation is CASTPERRHF.